Given below is one T cell receptor (beta chain) in context. What this receptor recognizes is not known. There are no base qualities to consult, and no much larger clone falls within one base. TCRbeta CDR3 regions were amplified from genomic DNA by means of the immunoSEQ Assay, a bias-controlled multiplex PCR. Per the original workflow: The number of nucleated cells in each sample was estimated from the amplification of reference gene primers within the assay. To quantify the absolute abundance of each unique TCRbeta CDR3 rearrangement, sequence reads were collapsed and filtered. For each sample, productive Simpson clonality was calculated as the square root of Simpson's diversity index over productive rearrangements. TCRdb obtained this table from immuneACCESS and retained in-frame rearrangements with V and J assigned. These tables miss some clones; where compared with another copy, unresolved V genes account for less than half of the shortfall, and the remainder is unexplained. The V and J calls and clone size are taken from that table; D and trimming were inferred from the DNA. Counted in this sample were about 380,000 clones; about 88% of them appeared once. The top ten constitute roughly 1.2% of the sample.

Enrolling through a virtual design, the prospective study's participants ranged in age from roughly 18 to 89 years and lived across approximately 25 United States geographic areas. To assign participants to cohorts, the prospective study relied on clinical history that participants themselves reported in a screening survey and a study questionnaire. Recovered participants in ImmuneRACE Cohort 3 were defined as having two consecutive negative NP/OP PCR tests, clearance from a healthcare professional, or resolution of symptoms. In the prospective study, whole blood, serum and a nasopharyngeal or oropharyngeal swab were collected from each participant by mobile phlebotomists. Additional blood draws and questionnaires over an approximately 2-month period could optionally be provided by prospective study participants. Before DNA extraction, blood samples from the prospective study were shipped at room temperature or frozen.

The germline V gene gives CDR1 as SQVTM and CDR2 as ANQGSEA. The CDR3 sequence holds 13 residues, the cysteine and phenylalanine included. The kept DNA is CDR3 alone, 39 bases in frame from the first base. V loses 0 bases of germline sequence and J loses 8 bases, and the interval between the two ends is 13 bases. The sample comes from a study of blood T cell repertoires in COVID-19 (TCRdb year 2020). With regard to the full study: The collaborator samples originated in the United States, Italy and Spain and spanned the acute and convalescent phases of COVID-19. The prospective study material was composed of cDNA or gDNA derived from T cells, B-cell-depleted T cells, or PBMCs. The dataset comprised deeply sampled blood TCRbeta repertoires from subjects exposed to, actively infected with, or recovered from COVID-19. The repertoires were released in a freely available public database intended as a resource for research on the immune response to SARS-CoV-2. The samples were drawn from two sources: the first 160 participants of the ongoing ImmuneRACE study, and 950 to 1,500 subjects contributed by 6 global collaborators. Nearly every sample came with metadata listing a de-identified subject ID, COVID-19 status, age in years and sex. HLA class I and class II types, where available, came from metadata supplied by the sample provider rather than from assay-based typing.

General findings and caveats noted by the study authors: The amount of clinical and demographic metadata varied by source and participant and was provided uncurated.

This receptor was taken from a woman aged 18 to 35 who had recovered from COVID-19. The chain employs TRBV29-1 and TRBJ1-2, and the D gene may be TRBD1, 6 bases matching. The sample comprised PBMCs or T cells enriched from blood (not recorded which). CDR3 reads: CSVEEGGLRGYTF. The DNA sequence is TGCAGCGTTGAAGAGGGGGGGCTGAGGGGCTACACCTTC. The reference TRBV29-1 and TRBJ1-2 proteins fill in what lies around the CDR3, so the full variable domain reads SAVISQKPSRDICQRGTSLTIQCQVDSQVTMMFWYRQQPGQSLTLIATANQGSEATYESGFVIDKFPISRPNLTFSTLTVSNMSPEDSSIYLCSVEEGGLRGYTFGSGTRLTVV.